This record concerns one T cell receptor (beta chain) sequence. The antigen is not known. This entry is derived from a study of T cells after yellow fever vaccination. For the study at large: Fractions containing few cells were prepared with SMART-Seq v4 Ultra Low Input.

Germline lookup yields CDR1 SEHNR and CDR2 FQNEAQ (reference sequence). This CDR3 spans 15 amino acids. V lost 1 base to trimming and J lost 1 base, with 10 bases between them. Regarding the study as a whole: It was a weaker secondary response, yet one that peaked faster, at day 5 versus 15.

TCRdb recomputed calls from the 5' RACE reads with MiXCR, one row per CDR3 protein. The sample lists some 350,000 distinct CDR3 sequences, roughly 4.3% occurring once. The V and J genes are TRBV7-9 and TRBJ1-1; D unclear. Sample: PBMCs, taken 5 days after the yellow fever booster vaccination. The receptor was derived from a man younger than 35 who received the YFV17D yellow fever vaccine. In nucleotides, the CDR3 is TGTGCCAGCAGCTTAGACTCGCGACAGAACACTGAAGCTTTCTTT. Encoded protein: CASSLDSRQNTEAFF.